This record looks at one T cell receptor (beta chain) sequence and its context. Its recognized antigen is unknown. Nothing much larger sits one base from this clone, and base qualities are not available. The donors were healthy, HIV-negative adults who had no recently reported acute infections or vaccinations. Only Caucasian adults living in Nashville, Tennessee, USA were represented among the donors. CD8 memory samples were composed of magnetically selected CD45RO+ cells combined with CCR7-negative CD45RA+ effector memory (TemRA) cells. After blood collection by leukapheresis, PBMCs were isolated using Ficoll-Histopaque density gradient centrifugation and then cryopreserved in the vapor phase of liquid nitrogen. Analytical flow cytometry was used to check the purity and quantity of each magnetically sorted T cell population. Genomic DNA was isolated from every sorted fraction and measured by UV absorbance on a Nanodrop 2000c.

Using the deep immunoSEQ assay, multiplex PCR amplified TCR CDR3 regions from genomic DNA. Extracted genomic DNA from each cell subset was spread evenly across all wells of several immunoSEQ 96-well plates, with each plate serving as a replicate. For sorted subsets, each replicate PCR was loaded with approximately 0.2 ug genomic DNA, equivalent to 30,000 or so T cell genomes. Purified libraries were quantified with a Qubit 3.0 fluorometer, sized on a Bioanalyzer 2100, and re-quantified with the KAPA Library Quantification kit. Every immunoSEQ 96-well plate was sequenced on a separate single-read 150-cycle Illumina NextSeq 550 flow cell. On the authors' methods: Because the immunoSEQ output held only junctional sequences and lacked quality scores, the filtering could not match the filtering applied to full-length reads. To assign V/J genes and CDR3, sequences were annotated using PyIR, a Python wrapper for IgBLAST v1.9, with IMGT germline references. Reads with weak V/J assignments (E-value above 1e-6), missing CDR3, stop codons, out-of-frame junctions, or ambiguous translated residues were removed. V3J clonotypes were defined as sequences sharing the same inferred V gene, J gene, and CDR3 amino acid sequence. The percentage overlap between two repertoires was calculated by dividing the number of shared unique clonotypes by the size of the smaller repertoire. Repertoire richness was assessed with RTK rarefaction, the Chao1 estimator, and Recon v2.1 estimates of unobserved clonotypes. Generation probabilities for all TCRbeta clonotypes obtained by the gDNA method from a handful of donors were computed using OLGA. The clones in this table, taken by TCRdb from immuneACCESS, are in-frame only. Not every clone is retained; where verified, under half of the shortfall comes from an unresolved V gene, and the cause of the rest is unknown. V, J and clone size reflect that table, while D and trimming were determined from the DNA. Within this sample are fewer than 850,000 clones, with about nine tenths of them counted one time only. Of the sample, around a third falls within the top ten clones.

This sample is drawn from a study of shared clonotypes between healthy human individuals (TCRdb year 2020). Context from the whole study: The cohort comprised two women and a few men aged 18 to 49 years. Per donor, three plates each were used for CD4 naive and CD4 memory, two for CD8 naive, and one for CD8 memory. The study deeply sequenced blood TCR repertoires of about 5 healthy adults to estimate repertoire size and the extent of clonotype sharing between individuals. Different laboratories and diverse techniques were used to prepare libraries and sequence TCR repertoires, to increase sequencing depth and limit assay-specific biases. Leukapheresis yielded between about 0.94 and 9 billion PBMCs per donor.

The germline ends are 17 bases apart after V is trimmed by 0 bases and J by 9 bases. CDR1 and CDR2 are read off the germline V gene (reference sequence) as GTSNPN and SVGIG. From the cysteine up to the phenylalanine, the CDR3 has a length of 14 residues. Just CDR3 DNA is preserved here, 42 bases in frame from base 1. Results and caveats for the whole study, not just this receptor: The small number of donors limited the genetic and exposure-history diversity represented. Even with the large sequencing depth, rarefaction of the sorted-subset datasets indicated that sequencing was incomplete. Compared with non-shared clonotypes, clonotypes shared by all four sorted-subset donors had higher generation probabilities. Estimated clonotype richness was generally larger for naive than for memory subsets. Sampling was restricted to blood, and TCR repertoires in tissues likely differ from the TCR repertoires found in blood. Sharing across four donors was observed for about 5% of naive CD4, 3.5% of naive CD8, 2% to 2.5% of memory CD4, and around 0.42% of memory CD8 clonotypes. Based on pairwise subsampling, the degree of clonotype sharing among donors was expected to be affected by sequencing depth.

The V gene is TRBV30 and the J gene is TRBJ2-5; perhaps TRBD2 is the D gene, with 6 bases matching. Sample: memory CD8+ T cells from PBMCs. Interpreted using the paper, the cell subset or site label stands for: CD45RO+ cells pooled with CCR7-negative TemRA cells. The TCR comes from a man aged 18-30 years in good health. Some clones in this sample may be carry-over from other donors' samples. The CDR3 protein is CAWSVLAAWEAQYF. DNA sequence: TGTGCCTGGAGTGTACTGGCGGCTTGGGAGGCCCAGTACTTC.